Listed here is a single T cell receptor beta chain. The antigen is undetermined. The sample belongs to a study of T-cell memory formation after mild COVID-19. This CDR3 has 13 amino acids. The germline V gene encodes CDR1 SGHTA and CDR2 FQGNSA. V shed 6 bases and J shed 8 bases, with 14 bases lying between them. Study-wide points: Clones that contracted clustered mainly in CM and EM if CD4+ and in EMRA if CD8+.

TCRdb independently ran MiXCR on the 5' RACE reads; one entry per CDR3 protein. The table shows under 600,000 distinct CDR3 sequences, with roughly 22% occurring only once. The chain links TRBV7-2 to TRBJ2-1; D gene ambiguous. Sequencing input: PBMCs or a T cell subset sorted from them (not recorded which). The clonotype was recovered from an adult woman who had mild COVID-19 (a few samples of this study predate the infection). Cell type and time point are not known. The CDR3 region is CASSFEIADEQFF. In nucleotides, the CDR3 is TGTGCCAGCAGTTTTGAGATAGCCGATGAGCAGTTCTTC.